These T cell receptor beta chains were read from a single sample in a study of spatial heterogeneity in lung cancer. TCRdb processed the 5' RACE reads anew with MiXCR; each CDR3 protein has one entry. The sample has about 22,000 distinct CDR3 sequences, 2.8% seen once. Sample: lung tumor tissue, taken at surgery. These receptors were taken from a male donor with early-stage non-small cell lung cancer. Both conserved end residues are part of each CDR3. D genes are given only for firm matches. Size is stated as once, few, many, or a class for an expanded clone.

v_call	clone_size	d_call	j_call	cdr3_nt	cdr3_aa
TRBV9	many	.	TRBJ1-3	TGTGCCAGCAGCGTTCAGGCTGGAAACACCATATATTTT	CASSVQAGNTIYF
TRBV29-1	many	.	TRBJ2-3	TGCAGCGTTGAAGGACAGGAGACAGATACGCAGTATTTT	CSVEGQETDTQYF
TRBV20-1	many	TRBD2	TRBJ2-3	TGCAGTGCTAGCCTACTAGCGGGGAACACAGATACGCAGTATTTT	CSASLLAGNTDTQYF
TRBV5-1	many	TRBD1	TRBJ1-1	TGCGCCAGCAGCTTGGGGACAGGGCAAATTGCTGAAGCTTTCTTT	CASSLGTGQIAEAFF
TRBV7-8	medium-sized	TRBD1	TRBJ1-4	TGTGCCAGCAGGAAACGTGGGACAGGGGGCACTAATGAAAAACTGTTTTTT	CASRKRGTGGTNEKLFF
TRBV6-2/TRBV6-3	many	TRBD2	TRBJ2-1	TGTGCCAGCAGCCAATATATACCGGGACTAGCGGGAGGAAGAAGCTCCTACAATGAGCAGTTCTTC	CASSQYIPGLAGGRSSYNEQFF
TRBV7-2	many	.	TRBJ2-3	TGTGCCAGCAGCTTACGGGCCTTCACAGATACGCAGTATTTT	CASSLRAFTDTQYF
TRBV7-6	many	TRBD1	TRBJ1-6	TGTGCCAGCAGCGCCGGGACAGGGCCGAATTCACCCCTCCACTTT	CASSAGTGPNSPLHF
TRBV20-1	many	.	TRBJ1-1	TGCAGTGCTAGAGGGGATTCTCTGGGCACTGAAGCTTTCTTT	CSARGDSLGTEAFF
TRBV7-9	many	TRBD1	TRBJ2-2	TGTGCCAGCAGTTTTCCGGGACAGGGGAGATCCGGGGAGCTGTTTTTT	CASSFPGQGRSGELFF
TRBV29-1	many	.	TRBJ1-2	TGCAGCGTCGAAGACAGCAACTATGGCTACACCTTC	CSVEDSNYGYTF
TRBV28	many	TRBD2	TRBJ2-2	TGTGCCAGCAGTTTATGGCCGGGACTAGCGGGGGCCACCGGGGAGCTGTTTTTT	CASSLWPGLAGATGELFF
TRBV12-5	many	TRBD2	TRBJ2-3	TGTGCTAGTGGTCCCGGGACCGCGGGGGGATTCACAGATACGCAGTATTTT	CASGPGTAGGFTDTQYF
TRBV20-1	many	.	TRBJ2-5	TGCAGTGCTAGAGATTACGGAGAGACCCAGTACTTC	CSARDYGETQYF
TRBV20-1	many	.	TRBJ1-1	TGCAGTGCTAGGAGAGAGCATTTCCTCACTGAAGCTTTCTTT	CSARREHFLTEAFF
TRBV6-6	many	TRBD1	TRBJ1-5	TGTGCCAGCAGTTACGTTCGCGGGACAGGGGGCTTAAGTCAGCCCCAGCATTTT	CASSYVRGTGGLSQPQHF
TRBV27	many	.	TRBJ1-2	TGTGCCAGCAGTAAGTTTGAAGCTCCCGCGAGTGGCTACACCTTC	CASSKFEAPASGYTF
TRBV25-1	many	TRBD1	TRBJ2-5	TGTGCCAGCAGTTTGGAGACAGGGGTTCGAGAGACCCAGTACTTC	CASSLETGVRETQYF
TRBV5-1	medium-sized	.	TRBJ1-2	TGCGCCAGCGCCCCCGGGTCCGGCGGTACCTATGGCTACACCTTC	CASAPGSGGTYGYTF
TRBV7-9	many	.	TRBJ1-1	TGTGCCAGCAGCTTAGCAAGCGGGGGCGGGACTGAAGCTTTCTTT	CASSLASGGGTEAFF
TRBV11-3	many	.	TRBJ1-1	TGTGCCAGCAGCTTAGGGGGTACGATCCCTGAAGCTTTCTTT	CASSLGGTIPEAFF
TRBV3-1	many	.	TRBJ2-5	TGTGCCAGCAGCCAAGTCGAGACCCAGTACTTC	CASSQVETQYF
TRBV24-1	many	.	TRBJ1-1	TGTGCCACCCGCGACACTATTAACACTGAAGCTTTCTTT	CATRDTINTEAFF
TRBV10-3	many	.	TRBJ1-1	TGTGCCATCAGTGAAAGGGACACTGAGAACACTGAAGCTTTCTTT	CAISERDTENTEAFF
TRBV20-1	many	.	TRBJ1-2	TGCAGTGCCGGGGGAAAGGGTTACTATGGCTACACCTTC	CSAGGKGYYGYTF
TRBV12-3/TRBV12-4	many	TRBD2	TRBJ2-3	TGTGCCAGCAAACTAGCGGGAGCAGATACGCAGTATTTT	CASKLAGADTQYF
TRBV5-1	many	.	TRBJ2-7	TGCGCCAGCAGCTTGGATGGCCGGGGGATCTACGAGCAGTACTTC	CASSLDGRGIYEQYF
TRBV9	many	TRBD1	TRBJ2-3	TGTGCCAGCAGCGCCCGACAGGGGGCGCCTACAGATACGCAGTATTTT	CASSARQGAPTDTQYF